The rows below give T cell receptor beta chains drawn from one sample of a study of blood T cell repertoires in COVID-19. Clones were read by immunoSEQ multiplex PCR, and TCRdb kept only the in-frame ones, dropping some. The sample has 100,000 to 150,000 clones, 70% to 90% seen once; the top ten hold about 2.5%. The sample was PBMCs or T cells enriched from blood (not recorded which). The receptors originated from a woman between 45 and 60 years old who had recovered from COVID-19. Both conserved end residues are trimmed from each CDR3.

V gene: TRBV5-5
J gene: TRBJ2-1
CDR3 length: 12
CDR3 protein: ASSLASAYNEQF

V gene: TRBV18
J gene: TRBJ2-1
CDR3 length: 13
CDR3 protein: ASSPEGGRDNEQF

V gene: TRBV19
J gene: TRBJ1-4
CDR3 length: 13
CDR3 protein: ASSDTGRRGEKLF

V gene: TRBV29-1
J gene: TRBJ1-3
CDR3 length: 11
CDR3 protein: SVEDRARDTIY

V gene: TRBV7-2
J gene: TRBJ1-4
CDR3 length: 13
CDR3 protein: ASSLGLGPNEKLF

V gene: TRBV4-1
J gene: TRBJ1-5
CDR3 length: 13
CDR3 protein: ASSQGQGEYQPQH

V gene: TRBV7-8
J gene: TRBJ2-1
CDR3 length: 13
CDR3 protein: ASSPLGQETPEQF

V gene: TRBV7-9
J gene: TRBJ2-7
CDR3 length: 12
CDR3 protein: ASSLLGQSYEQY

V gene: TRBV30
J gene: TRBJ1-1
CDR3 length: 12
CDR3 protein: AWSVDSMNTEAF

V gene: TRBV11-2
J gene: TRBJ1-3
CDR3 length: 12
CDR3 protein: ASSSLSSGNTIY

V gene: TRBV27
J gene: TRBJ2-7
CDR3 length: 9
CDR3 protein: ASSRGFEQY

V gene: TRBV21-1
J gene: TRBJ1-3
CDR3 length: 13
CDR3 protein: ASSRPTTPGNTIY

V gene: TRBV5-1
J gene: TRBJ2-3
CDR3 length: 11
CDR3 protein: ASGDRGPDTQY

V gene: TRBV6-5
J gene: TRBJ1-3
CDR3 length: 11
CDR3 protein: ATAGVSGNTIY

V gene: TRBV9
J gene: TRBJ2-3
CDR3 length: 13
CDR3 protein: ASSESGGGTDTQY

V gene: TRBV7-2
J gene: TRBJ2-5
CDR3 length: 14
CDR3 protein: ASSLGRRGGQETQY

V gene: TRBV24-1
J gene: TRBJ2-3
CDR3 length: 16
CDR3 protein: ATSDPKTSSTTADTQY

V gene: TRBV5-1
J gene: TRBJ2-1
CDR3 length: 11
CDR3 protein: ASSLGSGDEQF

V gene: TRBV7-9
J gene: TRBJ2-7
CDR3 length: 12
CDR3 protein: ASSTGQGTYEQY

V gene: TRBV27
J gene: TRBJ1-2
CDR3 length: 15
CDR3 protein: ASRGRTGLPLNYGYT

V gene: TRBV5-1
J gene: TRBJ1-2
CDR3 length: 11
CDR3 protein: ASSQEVSYGYT

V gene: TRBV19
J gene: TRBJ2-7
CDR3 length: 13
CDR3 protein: ASSITGARSYEQY

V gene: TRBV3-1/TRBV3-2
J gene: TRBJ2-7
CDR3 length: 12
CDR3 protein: ASSQGDRVSEQY

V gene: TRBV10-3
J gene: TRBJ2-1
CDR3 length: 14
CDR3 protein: AISEDRTPNYNEQF

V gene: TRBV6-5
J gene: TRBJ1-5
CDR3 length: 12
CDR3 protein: ASSYSPGLSPQH

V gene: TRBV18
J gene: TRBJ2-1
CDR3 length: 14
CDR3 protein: ASSQPLARDYNEQF

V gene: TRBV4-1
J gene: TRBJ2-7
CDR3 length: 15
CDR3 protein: ASSQDGERGSSYEQY

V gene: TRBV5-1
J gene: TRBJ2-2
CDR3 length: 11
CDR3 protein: ASSLRVSGELF

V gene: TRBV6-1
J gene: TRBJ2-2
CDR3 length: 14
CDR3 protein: ASSANGMEGGRELF

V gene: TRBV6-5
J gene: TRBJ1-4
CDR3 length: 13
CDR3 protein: ASIRQGGTNEKLF

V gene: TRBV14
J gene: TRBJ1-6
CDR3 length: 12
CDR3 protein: ASSRRDSNSPLH

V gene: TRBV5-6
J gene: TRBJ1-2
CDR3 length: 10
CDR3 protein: ASSPTGWGYT

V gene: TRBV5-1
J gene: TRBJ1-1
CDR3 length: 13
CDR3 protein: ASSLEEGGRTEAF

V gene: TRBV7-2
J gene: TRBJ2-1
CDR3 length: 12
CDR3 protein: ASSPSGGAGEQF

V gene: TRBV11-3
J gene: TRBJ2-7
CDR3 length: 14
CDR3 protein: ASSLASGGSSYEQY

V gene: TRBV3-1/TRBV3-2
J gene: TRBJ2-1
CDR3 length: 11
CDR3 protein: ASSLQGRYEQF

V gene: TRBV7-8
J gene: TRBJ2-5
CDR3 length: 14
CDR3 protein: ASSLVERGLKETQY

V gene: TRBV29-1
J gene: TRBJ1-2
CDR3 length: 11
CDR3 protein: SVPGQGDPGYT

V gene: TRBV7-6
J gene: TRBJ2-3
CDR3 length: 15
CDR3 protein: ASSLYASGGTANTQY

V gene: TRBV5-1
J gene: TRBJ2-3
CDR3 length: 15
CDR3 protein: ASSLGTSGVGTDTQY

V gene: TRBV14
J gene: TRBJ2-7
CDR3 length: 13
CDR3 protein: ASSQGDPGLYEQY

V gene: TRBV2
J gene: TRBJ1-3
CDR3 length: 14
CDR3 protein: ASRGGEAPGDNTIY

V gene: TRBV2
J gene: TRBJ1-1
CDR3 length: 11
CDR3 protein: ASRPTGWSEAF

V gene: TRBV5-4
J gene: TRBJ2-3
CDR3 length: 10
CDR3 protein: ASSLGAGAQY

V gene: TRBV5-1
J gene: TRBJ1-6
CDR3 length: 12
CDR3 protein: ASSSRVEDSPLH

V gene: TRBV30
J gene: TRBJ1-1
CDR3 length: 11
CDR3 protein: AWTLTGFHEAF

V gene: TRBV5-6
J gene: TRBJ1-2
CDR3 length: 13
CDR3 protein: ASSFMDRGYYGYT

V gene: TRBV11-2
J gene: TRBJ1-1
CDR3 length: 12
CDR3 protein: ASSRGQTYTEAF